Following are 31 T cell receptor beta chains from one sample sequenced in a study of human T cells and chemical hapten exposure. Time point reported: pre-sensitization, week 0. Treatment given: therapeutic diphenylcyclopropenone sensitization with weekly scalp DPC. From the RACE reads, TCRdb called clonotypes with MiXCR, one entry per CDR3 protein. The repertoire holds tens of thousands of distinct CDR3 sequences, around 10% seen once, with around 9.5% in the top ten. This material consisted of whole blood, taken in connection with sensitization to the hapten diphenylcyclopropenone (DPC). All receptors derive from a man aged 40-55 years with alopecia areata. Some clones in this sample may be carry-over from other donors' samples.

The chain carries TRBV9 and TRBJ1-2; no definite D call. This CDR3 region has 12 residues. The V gene lost 7 bases and the J gene lost 2 bases, with 9 bases spanning the gap. Germline-derived CDR1 and CDR2 are SGDLS and YYNGEE. CDR3 bases: TGTGCCAGCGGAGGACCGAACTATGGCTACACCTTC. Its protein is CASGGPNYGYTF.

This clonotype showed up many times. The rearrangement joins TRBV3-1 to TRBJ2-3; D is tentatively TRBD1 or TRBD2 (5 bases each). Trimming pared 4 bases from V and 0 bases from J, leaving 11 bases between. CDR3 length equals 15 residues. Germline values: CDR1 LGHDT, CDR2 YNNKEL (reference sequence). The CDR3 nucleotides read TGTGCCAGCAGCCGGGACCCCACTAGCACAGATACGCAGTATTTT. Encoded protein: CASSRDPTSTDTQYF.

This chain links TRBV28 with TRBJ2-7; 7 bases map to TRBD1. The V gene's germline CDR1 is MDHEN and CDR2 SYDVKM. The CDR3 length is 14 residues. Trimming cost V 5 bases and J 5 bases; bases outside gene matches: 9. This chain's CDR3 is CASSTWTGSNEQYF. In DNA form, the CDR3 reads TGTGCCAGCAGTACCTGGACAGGATCTAACGAGCAGTACTTC.

This clonotype was counted only a few times. The genes are TRBV4-1 and TRBJ2-7; 11 bases align to TRBD2. V lost 0 bases and J lost 5; bases outside the gene matches: 6. This CDR3 is built from 16 residues. Germline loops: CDR1 MGHRA, CDR2 YSYEKL. The DNA of the CDR3 is TGCGCCAGCAGCCAAGATATAGCGGGAGGGCCTAACGAGCAGTACTTC. Translating it yields CASSQDIAGGPNEQYF.

The chain employs TRBV9 and TRBJ2-3; the match to TRBD1 covers 7 bases. The germline V gene has CDR1 SGDLS and CDR2 YYNGEE. With 4 bases clipped from V and 4 bases from J, the junction kept 12 bases outside the gene matches. This CDR3 is built from 16 residues. Here the CDR3 DNA reads TGTGCCAGCAGCCCCCGACAGGGTGCGTTGGCAGATACGCAGTATTTT. Protein product: CASSPRQGALADTQYF.

The rearrangement uses TRBV7-9 and TRBJ2-2; a possible D gene is TRBD1 (5 bases). CDR1 is SEHNR, CDR2 FQNEAQ, per germline (reference sequence). The CDR3 sequence is 13 residues long. Trimming shortened V by 3 bases and J by 4 bases, and 6 bases separated the two germline ends. The CDR3 region is CASSFRATGELFF. The CDR3 DNA reads TGTGCCAGCAGCTTCAGGGCCACCGGGGAGCTGTTTTTT.

This clonotype was observed a handful of times. The chain is built from TRBV29-1 and TRBJ2-7, with D tentatively TRBD1 (8 bases). Trimming took 1 base from V and 4 from J, leaving 14 bases between them. Germline loops: CDR1 SQVTM, CDR2 ANQGSEA. This CDR3 is 14 amino acids long. The CDR3 nucleotides read TGCAGCGTTGAAGGAACAGGGGGGGAATACGAGCAGTACTTC. It codes for CSVEGTGGEYEQYF.

A few counts support this clonotype. V usage is TRBV9 and J usage is TRBJ1-5; D is unclear. CDR3 size: 15 residues. V shed 0 bases and J shed 0 bases, with 7 bases lying between them. CDR1 SGDLS and CDR2 YYNGEE come from the germline V gene. The CDR3 reads CASSVGADSNQPQHF. The CDR3 DNA sequence: TGTGCCAGCAGCGTAGGGGCAGATAGCAATCAGCCCCAGCATTTT.

This clonotype has more than one count but fewer than ten. The V and J genes are TRBV28 and TRBJ1-1; 12 positions agree with TRBD1. V lost 6 bases to trimming and J lost 11 bases; unmatched junction nucleotides: 7. CDR1 and CDR2 (germline): MDHEN, SYDVKM. The CDR3 covers 13 residues. This CDR3 is CASSRGQGASAFF. CDR3 bases: TGTGCCAGCAGCCGGGGACAGGGGGCGAGTGCTTTCTTT.

The table lists this clonotype with many counts. In nucleotides, the CDR3 is TGTGCCAGCAGTCCGCCCGGGACAGGGGGCAACACTGAAGCTTTCTTT. Protein product: CASSPPGTGGNTEAFF. V and J are TRBV28 and TRBJ1-1, with 12 bases that match TRBD1. CDR1 and CDR2 (germline): MDHEN, SYDVKM. J was trimmed by 2 bases and V by 5 bases; bases with no gene match: 6. The CDR3 totals 16 residues. The variable domain in full, with the rest retrieved from reference TRBV28 and TRBJ1-1, is DVKVTQSSRYLVKRTGEKVFLECVQDMDHENMFWYRQDPGLGLRLIYFSYDVKMKEKGDIPEGYSVSREKKERFSLILESASTNQTSMYLCASSPPGTGGNTEAFFGQGTRLTVV.

This clonotype has a handful of counts. The chain couples TRBV4-2 to TRBJ2-7, with 9 bases matching TRBD2. With V trimmed by 0 bases and J by 2 bases, 11 bases remained unmatched. Germline lookup yields CDR1 LGHNA and CDR2 YNFKEQ. There are 18 residues in the CDR3. The CDR3 region has the DNA TGTGCCAGCAGCCAAGATCCCCCTAGCGGGATGGTTGCCTACGAGCAGTACTTC. Translating it yields CASSQDPPSGMVAYEQYF.

There are many counts of this clonotype. The gene calls are TRBV5-1 and TRBJ1-1; 9 nucleotides agree with TRBD1. The junction had 12 bases not matched to a gene; V was cut back by 3 bases and J by 0 bases. From germline, CDR1 is SGHRS and CDR2 YFSETQ. CDR3 size: 18 residues. CDR3 amino acids: CASSWATGGIIMNTEAFF. The CDR3 region has the DNA TGCGCCAGCAGCTGGGCGACAGGGGGTATTATAATGAACACTGAAGCTTTCTTT. Filled out from reference TRBV5-1 and TRBJ1-1, the complete variable domain reads KAGVTQTPRYLIKTRGQQVTLSCSPISGHRSVSWYQQTPGQGLQFLFEYFSETQRNKGNFPGRFSGRQFSNSRSEMNVSTLELGDSALYLCASSWATGGIIMNTEAFFGQGTRLTVV.

This clonotype was counted only a few times. The gene calls are TRBV6-1 and TRBJ1-6; D perhaps matches TRBD1 (6 bases). The V gene's germline CDR1 is MNHNS and CDR2 SASEGT. This CDR3 has 15 residues. The ends were cut back, 1 base at V and 6 bases at J, with 10 bases in the middle. For the CDR3, the DNA is TGTGCCAGCAGTGAAGGAGGCAGGGGTAATTCACCCCTCCACTTT. As protein: CASSEGGRGNSPLHF.

The chain has TRBV12-3 or TRBV12-4 and TRBJ2-2; tentative D call: TRBD2 (5 bases). The V end was cut by 6 bases, the J end by 7 bases, with 12 bases between. CDR3 length equals 13 residues. This CDR3 reads CASSLGRGGELFF. The DNA of the CDR3 is TGTGCCAGCAGCCTAGGACGGGGCGGGGAGCTGTTTTTT.

This clonotype occurred a few times. The V gene is TRBV20-1, the J gene TRBJ2-5; no firm D call. This CDR3 contains 12 residues. V was pared by 3 bases and J by 2 bases, with 7 bases between. Looked up from germline, CDR1 is DFQATT and CDR2 is SNEGSKA (reference sequence). This CDR3 reads CSARPGQETQYF. The CDR3 DNA reads as TGCAGTGCTAGGCCCGGACAAGAGACCCAGTACTTC.

This clonotype was seen a few times. This chain uses TRBV7-3 with TRBJ2-1; TRBD2 aligns across 7 bases. Per germline, CDR1 SGHTA and CDR2 FQGTGA. V was clipped by 4 bases and J by 7 bases; unmatched bases: 7. This CDR3 comprises 14 residues. The CDR3 nucleotides are TGTGCCAGCAGCTCATCGGCTAGCGGAAATGAGCAGTTCTTC. This translates into CASSSSASGNEQFF.

This clonotype was recorded a few times. V is TRBV6-1 and J is TRBJ2-5; the D gene could be TRBD1 or TRBD2 (6 bases each). V was trimmed by 2 bases and J by 5 bases, leaving 21 bases between them. CDR1 and CDR2 (germline): MNHNS, SASEGT. The CDR3 is made up of 17 amino acids. In DNA, the CDR3 is TGTGCCAGCAGTGAATGGATGGGGGCAGCCCGGGGGGAGACCCAGTACTTC. It translates to CASSEWMGAARGETQYF.

This clonotype has a handful of counts. The genes are TRBV7-6 and TRBJ2-3; TRBD2 matches 8 bases. Germline CDR1 reads SGHVS; CDR2 reads FNYEAQ. The J segment lost 2 bases and the V segment lost 5 bases, leaving 9 bases of the junction unmatched. This CDR3 comprises 16 residues. For the CDR3, the DNA is TGTGCCAGCAGCCCCCTTGGTAGCGGGAACACAGATACGCAGTATTTT. Amino acid sequence: CASSPLGSGNTDTQYF.

V usage is TRBV20-1 and J usage is TRBJ1-3; D unclear. V was pared by 3 bases and J by 0 bases, with 9 bases between. CDR3 length equals 14 residues. Germline V lookup: CDR1 DFQATT, CDR2 SNEGSKA (reference sequence). The chain's CDR3 is CSASVSVSGNTIYF. The CDR3 DNA is TGCAGTGCTAGTGTCTCAGTCTCTGGAAACACCATATATTTT.

V gene TRBV29-1 combines with J gene TRBJ2-1; 9 nucleotides align to TRBD2. The V and J ends lost 4 bases and 2 bases, in that order; junction bases with no gene match: 6. The CDR3 covers 15 residues. CDR1 and CDR2 (germline): SQVTM, ANQGSEA. As DNA, the CDR3 is TGCAGCGTTGCCCTGACTAGCGGTACCTACAATGAGCAGTTCTTC. Its translation is CSVALTSGTYNEQFF.

V usage is TRBV7-9 and J usage is TRBJ2-1; TRBD1 might be the D (5 bases). The CDR3 consists of 14 residues. CDR1 SEHNR and CDR2 FQNEAQ come from the germline V gene (reference sequence). V lost 1 base and J lost 6, with 10 bases in between. CDR3 sequence: CASSLGQPPNEQFF. CDR3 coding DNA: TGTGCCAGCAGCTTAGGACAGCCACCCAATGAGCAGTTCTTC.

This clonotype was counted ten times or more. The gene calls are TRBV7-9 and TRBJ2-1, with D unclear. Trimming pared 6 bases from V and 4 bases from J, leaving 16 bases between. The CDR3 is 15 residues long. Germline assignment: CDR1 SEHNR and CDR2 FQNEAQ (reference sequence). CDR3 sequence (DNA): TGTGCCAGCAGTCCCCGGTTGACTCTTTACAATGAGCAGTTCTTC. This gives the protein CASSPRLTLYNEQFF. Based on the CDR3 plus reference TRBV7-9 and TRBJ2-1, the full variable domain is DTGVSQNPRHKITKRGQNVTFRCDPISEHNRLYWYRQTLGQGPEFLTYFQNEAQLEKSRLLSDRFSAERPKGSFSTLEIQRTEQGDSAMYLCASSPRLTLYNEQFFGPGTRLTVL.

This clonotype has more than one count but fewer than ten. This chain connects TRBV20-1 to TRBJ2-1; 7 positions agree with TRBD2. Germline V gives CDR1 DFQATT, CDR2 SNEGSKA (reference sequence). With 3 bases clipped from V and 3 bases from J, the junction kept 5 bases outside the gene matches. This CDR3 comprises 14 residues. The CDR3 is CSASRASGYNEQFF. The CDR3 DNA reads TGCAGTGCTAGTAGGGCTAGCGGCTACAATGAGCAGTTCTTC.

This clonotype was counted many times. CDR3 DNA sequence: TGTGCCACCAGTGATGTCAATCAGCCCCAGCATTTT. Its translation: CATSDVNQPQHF. The chain recombines TRBV24-1 with TRBJ1-5; D is unresolved. Germline CDR1 is KGHDR and CDR2 is SFDVKD. Trimming pared 3 bases from V and 3 bases from J, leaving 2 bases between. The CDR3 covers 12 residues.

This rearrangement joins TRBV7-8 to TRBJ1-5, with unresolved D. Germline V gene lookup returns CDR1 SGHVS and CDR2 FQNEAQ. The CDR3 has 13 residues. V dropped 4 bases and J dropped 4 bases, with 8 bases sitting between them. CDR3 sequence: CASSSQSNQPQHF. Here the CDR3 DNA reads TGTGCCAGCAGCTCTCAATCTAATCAGCCCCAGCATTTT.

This clonotype was picked up a small number of times. The J gene is TRBJ2-7, the V gene TRBV7-2, with D unclear. Per the germline V gene, CDR1 is SGHTA and CDR2 is FQGNSA. CDR3 length equals 13 residues. V lost 5 bases and J lost 6, with 14 bases in between. The CDR3 coding sequence is TGTGCCAGCAGCCCGGGCCCCACACTCGAGCAGTACTTC. Translated: CASSPGPTLEQYF.

The chain carries TRBV6-2 or TRBV6-3 and TRBJ2-2, with 13 positions matching TRBD2. Losses at the gene ends were 4 bases for V and 4 bases for J; bases not matched to a gene: 6. The CDR3 loop spans 17 amino acids. Germline loops: CDR1 MNHEY, CDR2 SVGEGT. In nucleotides, the CDR3 is TGTGCCAGCAGTTCGACTAGCGGGAGGACGGGCACCGGGGAGCTGTTTTTT. As protein: CASSSTSGRTGTGELFF.

This clonotype was recorded at least ten times. The chain has TRBV30 and TRBJ2-7; D might be TRBD2 (5 bases). This CDR3 contains 11 residues. Germline loops: CDR1 GTSNPN, CDR2 SVGIG (reference sequence). Deletions cut 5 bases from V and 1 base from J, with 6 bases between. CDR3 loop: CAWGSSYEQYF. DNA for the CDR3: TGTGCCTGGGGGAGTTCCTACGAGCAGTACTTC. Full variable domain (missing parts from reference TRBV30 and TRBJ2-7): SQTIHQWPATLVQPVGSPLSLECTVEGTSNPNLYWYRQAAGRGLQLLFYSVGIGQISSEVPQNLSASRPQDRQFILSSKKLLLSDSGFYLCAWGSSYEQYFGPGTRLTVT.

This clonotype was recorded a few times. The V gene is TRBV4-3, the J gene TRBJ2-7; D is perhaps TRBD2 (6 bases). V lost 6 bases and J lost 6, with 15 bases in between. The CDR3 sequence is 13 residues long. Germline CDR1 and CDR2: LGHNA and YSLEER. The CDR3 loop is CASSKRLASEQYF. The CDR3 DNA is TGCGCCAGCAGTAAAAGGCTAGCGTCCGAGCAGTACTTC.

Worth noting for this clonotype: A clone one base away is much larger, so this may be a read error. The chain links TRBV12-3 or TRBV12-4 to TRBJ1-5; 7 nucleotides agree with TRBD1. Trimming cost V 6 bases and J 1 base; bases outside gene matches: 6. This CDR3 contains 15 residues. Here the CDR3 DNA reads TGTGCCAGCAGCCTACAGGGGCCGAGCAATCAGCCCCAGCATTTT. Translation: CASSLQGPSNQPQHF.

This clonotype was seen at least ten times. The junction and the germline gene differ at one end; a read error may be behind it. The genes are TRBV20-1 and TRBJ1-6, with TRBD1 matching 7 bases. The CDR3 extends over 15 amino acids. Germline-derived CDR1 and CDR2 are DFQATT and SNEGSKA (reference sequence). The CDR3 loop reads CSAREVGQNNSPLHF. CDR3 DNA sequence: TGCAGTGCCAGAGAGGTGGGACAGAATAATTCACCCCTCCACTTT.